This T cell receptor beta chain was identified in a study of blood T cell repertoires in COVID-19. Profiled with immunoSEQ multiplex PCR; TCRdb holds only in-frame clones, not every one. The sample yields some 330,000 clones, 92% seen once. Cohort allocation depended upon clinical history that participants reported. Germline V gene sequence: CDR1 LGHNA, CDR2 YSLEER. The V end was cut by 0 bases, the J end by 9 bases, with 15 bases between. The CDR3 is 15 amino acids. The receptor was isolated from a woman aged 25 to 45 who had recovered from COVID-19. The rearrangement joins TRBV4-3 to TRBJ2-1; unclear D gene. The sequencing sample was made of PBMCs or T cells enriched from blood (not recorded which). The DNA for the CDR3 is TGCGCCAGCAGCCAAGACAACCGGCCATCGGGTGAGCAGTTCTTC. This translates into CASSQDNRPSGEQFF.